These T cell receptor beta chains were read from a single sample in a study of blood T cell repertoires in COVID-19. Sequencing was performed with immunoSEQ multiplex PCR; in TCRdb, only in-frame clones are kept and a portion is missing. The sample records about 150,000 clones, roughly 84% being singletons. The source material was peripheral blood. The receptors stem from a man in his 70s with acute or convalescent COVID-19. The CDR3 runs from the conserved cysteine through the conserved F or W. The D gene is left open where the match is weak. Rows give clone size only sometimes, using once, few, many, or a class for an expanded clone.

clone size: NA
D gene: TRBD2
V gene: TRBV2
J gene: TRBJ2-1
CDR3 protein: CASMSAGAPHNEQFF
CDR3 DNA: TGTGCCAGCATGTCGGCGGGAGCCCCCCACAATGAGCAGTTCTTC

clone size: NA
D gene: NA
V gene: TRBV10-3
J gene: TRBJ1-5
CDR3 protein: CAIGGGSNQPQHF
CDR3 DNA: TGTGCCATCGGGGGGGGAAGCAATCAGCCCCAGCATTTT

clone size: NA
D gene: TRBD1
V gene: TRBV9
J gene: TRBJ1-6
CDR3 protein: CASSVAGGGDSPLHF
CDR3 DNA: TGTGCCAGCAGCGTAGCAGGGGGTGGGGATTCACCCCTCCACTTT

clone size: NA
D gene: NA
V gene: TRBV19
J gene: TRBJ1-2
CDR3 protein: CASSIDHQSYYGYTF
CDR3 DNA: TGTGCCAGTAGTATAGATCATCAGTCGTACTATGGCTACACCTTC

clone size: NA
D gene: NA
V gene: TRBV2
J gene: TRBJ1-3
CDR3 protein: CASTSIRGGNTIYF
CDR3 DNA: TGTGCCAGCACCTCGATCCGAGGGGGAAACACCATATATTTT

clone size: NA
D gene: NA
V gene: TRBV19
J gene: TRBJ2-5
CDR3 protein: CASSKTGNWQETQYF
CDR3 DNA: TGTGCCAGTAGCAAAACAGGGAATTGGCAAGAGACCCAGTACTTC

clone size: NA
D gene: NA
V gene: TRBV11-2
J gene: TRBJ1-2
CDR3 protein: CASSFRGGYTF
CDR3 DNA: TGTGCCAGCAGCTTTAGGGGTGGCTACACCTTC

clone size: NA
D gene: TRBD2
V gene: TRBV7-3
J gene: TRBJ2-3
CDR3 protein: CASSLTPGLAGADTQYF
CDR3 DNA: TGTGCCAGCAGCTTAACGCCGGGACTAGCGGGAGCCGATACGCAGTATTTT

clone size: few
D gene: TRBD1
V gene: TRBV2
J gene: TRBJ1-1
CDR3 protein: CASSGDRRTEAFF
CDR3 DNA: TGTGCCAGCAGCGGGGACAGGCGGACTGAAGCTTTCTTT

clone size: NA
D gene: TRBD2
V gene: TRBV3-1/TRBV3-2
J gene: TRBJ2-7
CDR3 protein: CASSPGTTYEQYF
CDR3 DNA: TGTGCCAGCAGCCCCGGGACTACCTACGAGCAGTACTTC

clone size: few
D gene: TRBD2
V gene: TRBV7-2
J gene: TRBJ2-3
CDR3 protein: CASRLTSGGGDTQYF
CDR3 DNA: TGTGCCAGCAGGTTAACTAGCGGGGGCGGGGATACGCAGTATTTT

clone size: NA
D gene: NA
V gene: TRBV7-2
J gene: TRBJ2-1
CDR3 protein: CASSFGYGGDKQFF
CDR3 DNA: TGTGCCAGCAGCTTTGGTTACGGCGGAGATAAGCAGTTCTTC

clone size: once
D gene: NA
V gene: TRBV6-6
J gene: TRBJ1-4
CDR3 protein: CASSKGQDEKLFF
CDR3 DNA: TGTGCCAGCAGTAAGGGGCAGGATGAAAAACTGTTTTTT

clone size: NA
D gene: NA
V gene: TRBV7-9
J gene: TRBJ1-3
CDR3 protein: CASSRDRNSGNTIYF
CDR3 DNA: TGTGCCAGCAGCCGAGACAGGAACTCTGGAAACACCATATATTTT

clone size: NA
D gene: NA
V gene: TRBV7-9
J gene: TRBJ2-7
CDR3 protein: CASSRDRTYEQYF
CDR3 DNA: TGTGCCAGCAGCAGAGACAGAACCTACGAGCAGTACTTC

clone size: once
D gene: TRBD1
V gene: TRBV6-5
J gene: TRBJ1-1
CDR3 protein: CASRRVDRGSAEAFF
CDR3 DNA: TGTGCCAGCAGGCGAGTGGACAGGGGGAGCGCTGAAGCTTTCTTT

clone size: once
D gene: TRBD2
V gene: TRBV4-1
J gene: TRBJ2-1
CDR3 protein: CASSQLAGGLSYNEQFF
CDR3 DNA: TGCGCCAGCAGCCAATTAGCGGGGGGGCTTTCCTACAATGAGCAGTTCTTC

clone size: NA
D gene: NA
V gene: TRBV7-2
J gene: TRBJ1-2
CDR3 protein: CASSLAVPGPNYGYTF
CDR3 DNA: TGTGCCAGCAGCTTAGCGGTGCCTGGCCCCAACTATGGCTACACCTTC

clone size: NA
D gene: NA
V gene: TRBV5-1
J gene: TRBJ1-4
CDR3 protein: CASGRNPGTAGEKLFF
CDR3 DNA: TGCGCCAGCGGCAGAAACCCGGGAACGGCGGGGGAAAAACTGTTTTTT

clone size: NA
D gene: TRBD1
V gene: TRBV11-3
J gene: TRBJ2-7
CDR3 protein: CASSSRQGQAYEQYF
CDR3 DNA: TGTGCCAGCAGCTCACGACAGGGGCAGGCCTACGAGCAGTACTTC

clone size: once
D gene: NA
V gene: TRBV5-6
J gene: TRBJ1-6
CDR3 protein: CASMARGLGSPLHF
CDR3 DNA: TGTGCCAGCATGGCTAGGGGATTGGGGTCACCCCTCCACTTT

clone size: NA
D gene: NA
V gene: TRBV18
J gene: TRBJ2-7
CDR3 protein: CASSRLETSYEQYF
CDR3 DNA: TGTGCCAGCTCACGACTCGAGACCTCTTACGAGCAGTACTTC

clone size: NA
D gene: TRBD1
V gene: TRBV7-9
J gene: TRBJ2-7
CDR3 protein: CASSLRGTGASYEQYF
CDR3 DNA: TGTGCCAGCAGCCTTCGTGGGACAGGGGCCTCCTACGAGCAGTACTTC

clone size: NA
D gene: NA
V gene: TRBV5-1
J gene: TRBJ1-1
CDR3 protein: CASSGAEVNTEAFF
CDR3 DNA: TGCGCCAGCAGCGGGGCCGAGGTGAACACTGAAGCTTTCTTT

clone size: NA
D gene: TRBD1
V gene: TRBV5-1
J gene: TRBJ1-1
CDR3 protein: CASSPQGANTEAFF
CDR3 DNA: TGCGCCAGCAGCCCACAGGGGGCAAACACTGAAGCTTTCTTT

clone size: NA
D gene: NA
V gene: TRBV5-1
J gene: TRBJ1-3
CDR3 protein: CASSPMPGQSDGSAIYF
CDR3 DNA: TGCGCCAGCAGCCCAATGCCAGGACAGAGTGACGGATCCGCCATATATTTT

clone size: NA
D gene: TRBD1
V gene: TRBV3-1/TRBV3-2
J gene: TRBJ1-1
CDR3 protein: CASSLGTVEAFF
CDR3 DNA: TGTGCCAGCAGCCTAGGGACAGTGGAAGCTTTCTTT

clone size: NA
D gene: TRBD1
V gene: TRBV24-1
J gene: TRBJ2-4
CDR3 protein: CATSDPRDRGGDIQYF
CDR3 DNA: TGTGCCACCAGTGACCCTCGGGACAGGGGTGGGGACATTCAGTACTTC

clone size: once
D gene: TRBD1
V gene: TRBV18
J gene: TRBJ2-1
CDR3 protein: CASSQGVNEQFF
CDR3 DNA: TGTGCCAGCTCTCAGGGGGTAAATGAGCAGTTCTTC

clone size: NA
D gene: NA
V gene: TRBV4-1
J gene: TRBJ1-4
CDR3 protein: CASSRSTDSRFRKLFF
CDR3 DNA: TGCGCCAGCAGCCGCAGCACGGACAGCCGTTTCAGAAAACTGTTTTTT

clone size: NA
D gene: TRBD2
V gene: TRBV20-1
J gene: TRBJ2-7
CDR3 protein: CSASPGGSYTYEQYF
CDR3 DNA: TGCAGTGCTAGTCCCGGGGGGAGCTACACCTACGAGCAGTACTTC

clone size: NA
D gene: TRBD1
V gene: TRBV13
J gene: TRBJ1-6
CDR3 protein: CASSAPGGNNSPLHF
CDR3 DNA: TGTGCCAGCAGCGCCCCAGGGGGAAATAATTCACCCCTCCACTTT

clone size: once
D gene: NA
V gene: TRBV3-1/TRBV3-2
J gene: TRBJ1-3
CDR3 protein: CASSQAEAGNTIYF
CDR3 DNA: TGTGCCAGCAGCCAAGCTGAAGCAGGAAACACCATATATTTT

clone size: NA
D gene: TRBD1
V gene: TRBV5-1
J gene: TRBJ2-4
CDR3 protein: CASSLGDRPPNIQYF
CDR3 DNA: TGCGCCAGCAGCTTGGGGGACAGACCCCCCAACATTCAGTACTTC

clone size: NA
D gene: NA
V gene: TRBV28
J gene: TRBJ1-2
CDR3 protein: CASSWGQGYGYTF
CDR3 DNA: TGTGCCAGCAGTTGGGGGCAGGGCTACGGCTACACCTTC

clone size: NA
D gene: NA
V gene: TRBV13
J gene: TRBJ1-6
CDR3 protein: CASSTGNYNSPLHF
CDR3 DNA: TGTGCCAGCAGCACAGGAAATTATAATTCACCCCTCCACTTT

clone size: NA
D gene: NA
V gene: TRBV29-1
J gene: TRBJ2-7
CDR3 protein: CSVGGGLSSYEQYF
CDR3 DNA: TGCAGCGTTGGGGGCGGTCTTAGCTCCTACGAGCAGTACTTC

clone size: NA
D gene: NA
V gene: TRBV7-2
J gene: TRBJ1-3
CDR3 protein: CASSLQGLGNTIYF
CDR3 DNA: TGTGCCAGCAGCTTACAGGGTCTTGGAAACACCATATATTTT

clone size: NA
D gene: NA
V gene: TRBV9
J gene: TRBJ1-6
CDR3 protein: CASSVEQGPLHF
CDR3 DNA: TGTGCCAGCAGCGTAGAGCAGGGACCCCTCCACTTT

clone size: NA
D gene: NA
V gene: TRBV19
J gene: TRBJ1-5
CDR3 protein: CASSSRGWDDSNQPQHF
CDR3 DNA: TGTGCCAGTAGTAGTAGGGGATGGGATGATAGCAATCAGCCCCAGCATTTT

clone size: NA
D gene: TRBD2
V gene: TRBV18
J gene: TRBJ2-1
CDR3 protein: CASSPSGLADNEQFF
CDR3 DNA: TGTGCCAGCTCACCATCGGGACTAGCGGACAATGAGCAGTTCTTC

clone size: NA
D gene: NA
V gene: TRBV7-8
J gene: TRBJ2-1
CDR3 protein: CASSSQRLSSYNEQFF
CDR3 DNA: TGTGCCAGCAGCTCCCAGCGCCTAAGCTCCTACAATGAGCAGTTCTTC

clone size: NA
D gene: TRBD2
V gene: TRBV4-1
J gene: TRBJ2-3
CDR3 protein: CASSQESGGGPDTQYF
CDR3 DNA: TGCGCCAGCAGCCAAGAATCCGGGGGGGGGCCAGATACGCAGTATTTT